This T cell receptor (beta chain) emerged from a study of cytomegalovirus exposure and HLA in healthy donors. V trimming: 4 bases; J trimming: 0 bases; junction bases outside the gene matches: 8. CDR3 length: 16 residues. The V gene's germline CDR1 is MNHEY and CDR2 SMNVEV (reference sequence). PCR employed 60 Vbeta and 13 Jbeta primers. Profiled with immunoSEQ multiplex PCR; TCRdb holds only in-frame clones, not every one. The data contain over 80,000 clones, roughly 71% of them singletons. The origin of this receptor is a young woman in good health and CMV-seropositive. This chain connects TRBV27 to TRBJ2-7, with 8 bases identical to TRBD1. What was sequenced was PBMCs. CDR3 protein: CASSSFRGPDSYEQYF. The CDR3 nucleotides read TGTGCCAGCAGTTCTTTCAGGGGGCCTGACTCCTACGAGCAGTACTTC.